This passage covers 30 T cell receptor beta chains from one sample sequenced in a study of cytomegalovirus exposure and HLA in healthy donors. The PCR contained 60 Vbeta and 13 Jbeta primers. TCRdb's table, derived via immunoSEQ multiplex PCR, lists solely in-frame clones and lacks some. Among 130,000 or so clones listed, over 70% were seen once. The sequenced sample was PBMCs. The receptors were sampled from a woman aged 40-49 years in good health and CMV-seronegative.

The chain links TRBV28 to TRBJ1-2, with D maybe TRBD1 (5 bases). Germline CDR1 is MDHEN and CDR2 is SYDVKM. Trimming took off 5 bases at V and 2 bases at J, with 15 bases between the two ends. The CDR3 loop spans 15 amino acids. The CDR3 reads CASSPGSGGNYGYTF. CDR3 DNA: TGTGCCAGCAGTCCCGGATCGGGGGGGAACTATGGCTACACCTTC.

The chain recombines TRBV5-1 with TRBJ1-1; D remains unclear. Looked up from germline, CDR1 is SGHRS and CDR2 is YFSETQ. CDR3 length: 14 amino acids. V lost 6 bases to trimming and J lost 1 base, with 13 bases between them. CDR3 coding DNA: TGCGCCAGCACCATCCTAGCGGGGAACACTGAAGCTTTCTTT. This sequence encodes CASTILAGNTEAFF.

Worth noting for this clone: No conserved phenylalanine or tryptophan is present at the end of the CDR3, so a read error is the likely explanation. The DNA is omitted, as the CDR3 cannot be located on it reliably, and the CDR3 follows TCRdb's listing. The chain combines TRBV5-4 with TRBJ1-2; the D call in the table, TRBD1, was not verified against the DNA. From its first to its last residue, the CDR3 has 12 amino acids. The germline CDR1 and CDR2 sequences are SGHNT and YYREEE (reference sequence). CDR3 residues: CASSLGWGTPHL.

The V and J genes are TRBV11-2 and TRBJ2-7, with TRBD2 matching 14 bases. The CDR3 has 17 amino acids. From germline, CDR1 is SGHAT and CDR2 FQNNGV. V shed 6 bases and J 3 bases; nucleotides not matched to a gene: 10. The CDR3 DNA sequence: TGTGCCAGCAGTCGTCAGACTAGCGGGGGGGTTTACTACGAGCAGTACTTC. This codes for CASSRQTSGGVYYEQYF.

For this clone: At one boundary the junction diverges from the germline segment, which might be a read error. The DNA of the CDR3 is TGTGCCCGGAGTGCCGACAGGGTAGGAGGCTACACCTTC. Translated: CARSADRVGGYTF. The V and J genes are TRBV30 and TRBJ1-2; 7 bases are a match to TRBD1. The CDR3 runs 13 residues. The germline CDR1 and CDR2 sequences are GTSNPN and SVGIG (reference sequence).

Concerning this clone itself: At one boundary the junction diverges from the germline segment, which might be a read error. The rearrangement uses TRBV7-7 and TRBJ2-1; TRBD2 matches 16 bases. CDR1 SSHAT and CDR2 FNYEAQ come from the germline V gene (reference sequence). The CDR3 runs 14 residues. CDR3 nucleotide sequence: TGTGCTAGCAGTATGGGACTAGCGGGGGGGCCTCAGTTCTTC. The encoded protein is CASSMGLAGGPQFF.

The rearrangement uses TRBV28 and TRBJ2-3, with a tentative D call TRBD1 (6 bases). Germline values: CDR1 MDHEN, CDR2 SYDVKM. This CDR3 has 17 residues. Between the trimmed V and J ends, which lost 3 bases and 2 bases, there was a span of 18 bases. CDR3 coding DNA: TGTGCCAGCAGTTTGATGGGGGCAGAAAAATACACAGATACGCAGTATTTT. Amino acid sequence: CASSLMGAEKYTDTQYF.

CDR3 sequence reads: CSVVQVGGGTEAFF. CDR3 bases: TGCAGCGTTGTCCAGGTTGGGGGGGGGACTGAAGCTTTCTTT. V gene TRBV29-1 combines with J gene TRBJ1-1, with D maybe TRBD1 (5 bases). The CDR3 is 14 amino acids. CDR1 SQVTM and CDR2 ANQGSEA come from the germline V gene. V was shortened by 4 bases and J by 5 bases, with 17 bases between the two germline ends.

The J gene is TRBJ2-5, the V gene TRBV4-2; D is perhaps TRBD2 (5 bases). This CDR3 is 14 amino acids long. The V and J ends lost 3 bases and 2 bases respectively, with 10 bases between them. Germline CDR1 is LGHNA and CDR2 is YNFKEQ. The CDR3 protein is CASSHGEAQETQYF. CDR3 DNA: TGTGCCAGCAGCCACGGGGAAGCGCAAGAGACCCAGTACTTC.

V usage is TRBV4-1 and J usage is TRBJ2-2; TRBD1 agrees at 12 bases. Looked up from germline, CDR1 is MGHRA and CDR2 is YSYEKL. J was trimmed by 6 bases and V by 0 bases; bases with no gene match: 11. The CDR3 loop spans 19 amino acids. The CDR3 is CASSQDPQGTGGAAGELFF. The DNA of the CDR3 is TGCGCCAGCAGCCAAGATCCTCAAGGGACAGGGGGCGCCGCCGGGGAGCTGTTTTTT.

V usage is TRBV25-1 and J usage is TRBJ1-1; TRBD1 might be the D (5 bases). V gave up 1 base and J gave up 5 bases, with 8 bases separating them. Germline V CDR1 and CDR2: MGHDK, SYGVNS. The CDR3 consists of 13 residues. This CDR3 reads CASSELRGTEAFF. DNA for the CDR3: TGTGCCAGCAGTGAATTAAGGGGTACTGAAGCTTTCTTT.

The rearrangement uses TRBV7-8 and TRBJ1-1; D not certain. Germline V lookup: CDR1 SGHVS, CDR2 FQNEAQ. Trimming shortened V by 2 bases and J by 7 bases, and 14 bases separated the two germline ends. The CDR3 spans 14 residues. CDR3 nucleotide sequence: TGTGCCAGCAGCTTATCGGGAAGCAGGATTGAAGCTTTCTTT. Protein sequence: CASSLSGSRIEAFF. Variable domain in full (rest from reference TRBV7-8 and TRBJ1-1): GAGVSQSPRYKVAKRGQDVALRCDPISGHVSLFWYQQALGQGPEFLTYFQNEAQLDKSGLPSDRFFAERPEGSVSTLKIQRTQQEDSAVYLCASSLSGSRIEAFFGQGTRLTVV.

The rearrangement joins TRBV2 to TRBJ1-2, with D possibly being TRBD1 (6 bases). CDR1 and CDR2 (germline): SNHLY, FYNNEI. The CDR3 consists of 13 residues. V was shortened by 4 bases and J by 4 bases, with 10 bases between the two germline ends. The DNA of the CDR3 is TGTGCCAGCAGTGCCCGGGGGGCCTATGGCTACACCTTC. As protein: CASSARGAYGYTF.

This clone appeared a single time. For the CDR3, the DNA is TGCGCCAGCAGCCCCGACAGGGTCTCTAACTATGGCTACACCTTC. As protein: CASSPDRVSNYGYTF. The chain combines TRBV4-3 with TRBJ1-2, with 7 bases matching TRBD1. Losses at the gene ends were 4 bases for V and 0 bases for J; bases not matched to a gene: 5. This CDR3 has 15 amino acids. Germline CDR1 LGHNA, CDR2 YSLEER.

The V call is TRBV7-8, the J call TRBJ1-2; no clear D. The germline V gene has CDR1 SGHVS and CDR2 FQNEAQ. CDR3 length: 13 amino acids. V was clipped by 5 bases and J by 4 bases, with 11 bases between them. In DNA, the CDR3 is TGTGCCAGCAGCCCATCGACACCCTATGGCTACACCTTC. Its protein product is CASSPSTPYGYTF.

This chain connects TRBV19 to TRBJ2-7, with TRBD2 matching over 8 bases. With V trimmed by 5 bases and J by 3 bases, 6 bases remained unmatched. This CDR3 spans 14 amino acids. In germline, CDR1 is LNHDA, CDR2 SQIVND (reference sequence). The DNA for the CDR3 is TGTGCCAGTAGTCCTAGCGGGCCCAACTACGAGCAGTACTTC. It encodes CASSPSGPNYEQYF.

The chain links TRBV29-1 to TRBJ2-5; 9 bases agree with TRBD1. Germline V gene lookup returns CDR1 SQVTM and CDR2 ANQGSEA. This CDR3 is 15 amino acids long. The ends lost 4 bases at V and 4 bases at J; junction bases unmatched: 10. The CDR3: CSVAPGQGTAETQYF. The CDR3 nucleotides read TGCAGCGTTGCCCCGGGACAGGGAACGGCAGAGACCCAGTACTTC.

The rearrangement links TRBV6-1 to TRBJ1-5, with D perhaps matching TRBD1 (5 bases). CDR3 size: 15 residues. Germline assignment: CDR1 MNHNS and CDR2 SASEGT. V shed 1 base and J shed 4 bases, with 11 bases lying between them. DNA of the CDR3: TGTGCCAGCAGTGAAGAAGGGGTCCTTAATCAGCCCCAGCATTTT. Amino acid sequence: CASSEEGVLNQPQHF.

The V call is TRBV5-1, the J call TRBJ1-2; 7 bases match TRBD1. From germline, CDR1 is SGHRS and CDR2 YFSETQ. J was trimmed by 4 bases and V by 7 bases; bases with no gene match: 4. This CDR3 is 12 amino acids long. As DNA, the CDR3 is TGCGCCAGCGGAACAGGGGTCTATGGCTACACCTTC. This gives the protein CASGTGVYGYTF.

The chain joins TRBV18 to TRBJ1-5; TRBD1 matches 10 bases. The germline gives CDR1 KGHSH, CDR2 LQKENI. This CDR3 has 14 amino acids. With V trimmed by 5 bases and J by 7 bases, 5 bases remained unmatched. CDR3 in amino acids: CASSADRGEQPQHF. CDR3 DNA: TGTGCCAGCTCAGCGGACAGGGGGGAACAGCCCCAGCATTTT. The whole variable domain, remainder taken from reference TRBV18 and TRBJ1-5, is NAGVMQNPRHLVRRRGQEARLRCSPMKGHSHVYWYRQLPEEGLKFMVYLQKENIIDESGMPKERFSAEFPKEGPSILRIQQVVRGDSAAYFCASSADRGEQPQHFGDGTRLSIL.

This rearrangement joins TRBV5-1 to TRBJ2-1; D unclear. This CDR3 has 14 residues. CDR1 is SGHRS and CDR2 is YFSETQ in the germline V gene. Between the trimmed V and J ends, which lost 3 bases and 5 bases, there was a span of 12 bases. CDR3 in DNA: TGCGCCAGCAGCTGGGCCCTCCCCCACAATGAGCAGTTCTTC. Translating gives CASSWALPHNEQFF. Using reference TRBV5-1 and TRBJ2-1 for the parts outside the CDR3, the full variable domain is KAGVTQTPRYLIKTRGQQVTLSCSPISGHRSVSWYQQTPGQGLQFLFEYFSETQRNKGNFPGRFSGRQFSNSRSEMNVSTLELGDSALYLCASSWALPHNEQFFGPGTRLTVL.

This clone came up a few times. The CDR3 here is CASSTRTGNTEAFF. For the CDR3, the DNA is TGTGCCAGTAGTACCAGGACAGGCAACACTGAAGCTTTCTTT. This chain connects TRBV19 to TRBJ1-1; 7 bases are shared with TRBD1. V was pared by 4 bases and J by 2 bases, with 4 bases of the junction left unmatched. The CDR3 runs to 14 residues. Germline CDR1 LNHDA, CDR2 SQIVND (reference sequence).

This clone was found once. CDR3 sequence: CASSLGSLNTGELFF. The CDR3 bases are TGTGCCAGCAGCTTGGGCAGTCTGAACACCGGGGAGCTGTTTTTT. The chain uses TRBV5-4 and TRBJ2-2; D gene uncertain. The germline CDR1 and CDR2 sequences are SGHNT and YYREEE (reference sequence). CDR3 size: 15 residues. Deletions cut 0 bases from V and 1 base from J, with 7 bases between.

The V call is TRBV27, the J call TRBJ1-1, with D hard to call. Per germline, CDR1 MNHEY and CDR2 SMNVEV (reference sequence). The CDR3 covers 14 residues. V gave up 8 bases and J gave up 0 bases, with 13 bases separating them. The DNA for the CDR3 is TGTGCCAGCTCCATCGCGAGCATGAACACTGAAGCTTTCTTT. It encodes CASSIASMNTEAFF.

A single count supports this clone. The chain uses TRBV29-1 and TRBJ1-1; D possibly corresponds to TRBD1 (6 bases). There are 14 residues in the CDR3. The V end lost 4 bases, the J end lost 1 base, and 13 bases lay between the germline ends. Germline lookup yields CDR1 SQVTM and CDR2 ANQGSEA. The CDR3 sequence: CSVGTGTTNTEAFF. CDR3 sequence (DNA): TGCAGCGTTGGAACCGGGACAACGAACACTGAAGCTTTCTTT.

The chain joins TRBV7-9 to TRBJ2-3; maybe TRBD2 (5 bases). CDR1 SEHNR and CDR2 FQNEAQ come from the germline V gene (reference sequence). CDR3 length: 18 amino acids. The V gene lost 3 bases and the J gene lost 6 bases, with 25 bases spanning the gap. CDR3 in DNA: TGTGCCAGCAGCTTTTGGCGGGCCGGAACTCTTGAAAGGGATACGCAGTATTTT. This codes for CASSFWRAGTLERDTQYF.

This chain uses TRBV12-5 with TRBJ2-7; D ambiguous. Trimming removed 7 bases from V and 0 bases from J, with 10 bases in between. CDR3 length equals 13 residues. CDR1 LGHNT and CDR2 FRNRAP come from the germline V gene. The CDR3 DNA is TGTGCTAGTGTCCCGTCCTACTCCTACGAGCAGTACTTC. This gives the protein CASVPSYSYEQYF.

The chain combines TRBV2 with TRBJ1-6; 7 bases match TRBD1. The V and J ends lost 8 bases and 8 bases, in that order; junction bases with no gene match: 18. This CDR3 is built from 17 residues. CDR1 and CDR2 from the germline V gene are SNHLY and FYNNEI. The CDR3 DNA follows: TGTGCCAGCTCACCGGGACAGATCATGCCGTCTGATTCACCCCTCCACTTT. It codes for CASSPGQIMPSDSPLHF.

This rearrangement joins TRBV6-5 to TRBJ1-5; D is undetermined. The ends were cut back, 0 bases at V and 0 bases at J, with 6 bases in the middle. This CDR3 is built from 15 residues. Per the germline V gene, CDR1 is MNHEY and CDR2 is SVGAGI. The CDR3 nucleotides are TGTGCCAGCAGTTACTCCCAGGATAGCAATCAGCCCCAGCATTTT. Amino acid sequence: CASSYSQDSNQPQHF.

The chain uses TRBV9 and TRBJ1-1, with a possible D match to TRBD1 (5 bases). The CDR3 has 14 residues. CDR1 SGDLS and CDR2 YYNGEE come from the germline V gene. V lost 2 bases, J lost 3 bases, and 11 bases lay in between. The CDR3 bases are TGTGCCAGCAGCGTGTCAGGGTGGGACACTGAAGCTTTCTTT. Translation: CASSVSGWDTEAFF.